The rows below give T cell receptor beta chains drawn from one sample of a study of response to subunit inactivated influenza vaccine. TCRdb redid the calling of the RT-PCR reads with MiXCR, one entry per CDR3 protein. This sample has under 500,000 distinct CDR3 sequences, with 9.5% to 13% found just once. Sample: PBMCs from blood, taken roughly 48 days after vaccination. The receptors originated from a man over 45 who received an inactivated influenza vaccine. The CDR3 runs from the conserved cysteine through the conserved F or W. The D gene is left open where the match is weak. Rows may omit the clone size; those that give it use once, few, many or a size class.

TRBD2 | TRBJ2-7 | TRBV11-1 | few | TGTGCCAGCAGCTCTCCAGTGACCGGGACTAGCGAGGACCCATGGGGCGAGCAGTACTTC | CASSSPVTGTSEDPWGEQYF
- | TRBJ2-3 | TRBV5-1 | many | TGCGCCAGCAGCAATCGGGATACGCAGTATTTT | CASSNRDTQYF
- | TRBJ2-3 | TRBV5-1 | many | TGCGCCAGCAGGCCCAGCACAGATACGCAGTATTTT | CASRPSTDTQYF
TRBD2 | TRBJ2-3 | TRBV7-2 | many | TGTGCCAGCAGCTGGACTAGCCCAGATACGCAGTATTTT | CASSWTSPDTQYF
- | TRBJ2-1 | TRBV7-9 | - | TGTGCCAGCAGCTTATTTTCACAGGGAACTGGTGAGCAGTTCTTC | CASSLFSQGTGEQFF
TRBD2 | TRBJ2-5 | TRBV20-1 | few | TGCAGTGCTATCGGGACTAGCGGATCTCAGGGGGAGACCCAGTACTTC | CSAIGTSGSQGETQYF
TRBD1 | TRBJ1-1 | TRBV29-1 | few | TGCAGCGTGCTCGGGACAGGAGCATCTTTCTTT | CSVLGTGASFF
- | TRBJ2-2 | TRBV4-1 | few | TGCGCCAGCAGCCAAGTGGGACGGTCGGTGAGCGGGGAGCTGTTTTTT | CASSQVGRSVSGELFF
- | TRBJ2-5 | TRBV5-1 | - | TGCGCCAGCAGCGAGACAGGTTTCCTCGGGGGGCCCCAAGAGACCCAGTACTTC | CASSETGFLGGPQETQYF
- | TRBJ2-7 | TRBV7-2 | many | TGTGCCAGCAGCTTAGCACAGTCCTACGAGCAGTACTTC | CASSLAQSYEQYF
- | TRBJ2-5 | TRBV5-6 | many | TGTGCCAGCAGCTTTCGGTCTTGGCGGGGACAAGAGACCCAGTACTTC | CASSFRSWRGQETQYF
TRBD2 | TRBJ2-7 | TRBV2 | few | TGTGCCAGCAGTGAAGAAGGACTAGCGGGAGTTGGGGAGCAGTACTTC | CASSEEGLAGVGEQYF
- | TRBJ2-5 | TRBV20-1 | many | TGCAGTGCTAGATGGGGGAAGACCCAGTACTTC | CSARWGKTQYF
TRBD2 | TRBJ2-1 | TRBV28 | many | TGTGCCAGCAGTTTGGAATTTGTAGCGGGAGGGAGCTACAATGAGCAGTTCTTC | CASSLEFVAGGSYNEQFF
- | TRBJ1-6 | TRBV28 | - | TGTGCCAGCAGTTTAATGGGTTCGGGGAGCTCCTATAATTCACCCCTCCACTTT | CASSLMGSGSSYNSPLHF
- | TRBJ1-2 | TRBV7-2 | - | TGTGCCAGCAGCCGGAAGGGACTGGGCGGTGGCTACACCTTC | CASSRKGLGGGYTF
- | TRBJ1-1 | TRBV5-1 | few | TGCGCCAGCAGCACGCTCCGGGACCTGGGCACTGAAGCTTTCTTT | CASSTLRDLGTEAFF
- | TRBJ1-6 | TRBV4-1 | few | TGCGCCAGCAGCCAAGTGGATTCACCCCTCCACTTT | CASSQVDSPLHF
TRBD1 | TRBJ2-1 | TRBV6-1 | many | TGTGCCAGCAGTGCAACGGGACAGGCCTTACCGCGGAAGCAGTTCTTC | CASSATGQALPRKQFF
TRBD2 | TRBJ2-7 | TRBV10-3 | many | TGTGCCACCACTCTAGCGGAGGGGTCCTACGAGCAGTACTTC | CATTLAEGSYEQYF
TRBD2 | TRBJ2-2 | TRBV10-3 | few | TGTGCCATCTCTAGCGGGAGAATGTCGGGCACCGGGGAGCTGTTTTTT | CAISSGRMSGTGELFF
TRBD2 | TRBJ2-1 | TRBV20-1 | - | TGCTGCGCTAGAGACATACTAGCGGGGGGTTGGTACAATGAGCAGTTCTTC | CCARDILAGGWYNEQFF
TRBD2 | TRBJ2-5 | TRBV28 | - | TGTGCCAGCAGTTTATCCACGGGGGGTTTTTTAGAGACCCAGTACTTC | CASSLSTGGFLETQYF
- | TRBJ2-5 | TRBV9 | - | TGTGCCAGCAGCCTAGGGGACGGACAAGAGACCCAGTACTTC | CASSLGDGQETQYF
- | TRBJ1-5 | TRBV4-2 | many | TGTGCCAGCAGCCAAGATGGCGCACCGAATCAGCCCCAGCATTTT | CASSQDGAPNQPQHF
- | TRBJ2-1 | TRBV20-1 | few | TGCAGTGCTAGACCTCAGATTGGGACTAGGGCCAGGGGGGAGCAGTTCTTC | CSARPQIGTRARGEQFF
- | TRBJ1-2 | TRBV5-1 | many | TGCGCCAGCAGCTTGAGCCAGAACTATGGCTACACCTTC | CASSLSQNYGYTF
- | TRBJ1-2 | TRBV19 | - | TGTGCCAGTAGTAACCCAGGAGTTTCTGGCTACACCTTC | CASSNPGVSGYTF
- | TRBJ1-5 | TRBV12-3/TRBV12-4 | few | TGTGCCAGCAGTTTAGCCTCAAATCAGGCCCAGCATTTT | CASSLASNQAQHF
- | TRBJ2-7 | TRBV6-2/TRBV6-3 | few | TGTGCCAGCAGAAGAGGCAGGGGAGCCTACGAGCAGTACTTC | CASRRGRGAYEQYF
- | TRBJ1-1 | TRBV12-3/TRBV12-4 | - | TGTGCCAGCAGTTTCGGTGTACGGGGGAACACTGAAGCTTTCTTT | CASSFGVRGNTEAFF
- | TRBJ1-1 | TRBV29-1 | few | TGCAGCGTCCCTCAGGGGCCCGGGACTTTCTTT | CSVPQGPGTFF
- | TRBJ2-1 | TRBV7-9 | many | TGTGCCAGCAGCTTAATTTCGGGACTCACCTACAATGAGCAGTTCTTC | CASSLISGLTYNEQFF
TRBD2 | TRBJ2-5 | TRBV28 | few | TGTGCCAGCAGTTTTGGTCTAGCGGGAGAGGAGACCCAGTACTTC | CASSFGLAGEETQYF
- | TRBJ2-5 | TRBV28 | few | TGTGCCAGCAGTTCCCAAAGGAGGGTCCAAGAGACCCAGTACTTC | CASSSQRRVQETQYF
- | TRBJ1-2 | TRBV3-1 | many | TGTGCCAGCCGTTCCTATGGCTACACCTTC | CASRSYGYTF
TRBD2 | TRBJ2-1 | TRBV28 | - | TGTGCCAGCAGGCTCTTTCCAGCGGGAGTAAGTAATGAGCAGTTCTTC | CASRLFPAGVSNEQFF
TRBD1 | TRBJ1-1 | TRBV3-1 | many | TGTGCCAGCAGCCTCGGACAGGGGGCGTTAGGGGCTTTCTTT | CASSLGQGALGAFF
TRBD2 | TRBJ2-5 | TRBV4-1 | - | TGCGCCAGCAGCCAAGATACCGGGACTAGCGGGGGGGAAGAGACCCAGTACTTC | CASSQDTGTSGGEETQYF
- | TRBJ1-5 | TRBV12-3/TRBV12-4 | many | TGTGCCAGCAGTTTTAAGGGGTCAGGCAATCAGCCCCAGCATTTT | CASSFKGSGNQPQHF
- | TRBJ2-1 | TRBV5-6 | few | TGTGCCAGCAGCTTGATCCGACAACGGAGCTACAATGAGCAGTTCTTC | CASSLIRQRSYNEQFF
- | TRBJ2-5 | TRBV7-9 | few | TGTGCCAGCAGACATTGGGGCCACAGGGAAGAGACCCAGTACTTC | CASRHWGHREETQYF
TRBD2 | TRBJ2-1 | TRBV12-3/TRBV12-4 | - | TGTGCCAGCAGTCAAACTAGCGGGAACCCCCAGGAGCAGTTCTTC | CASSQTSGNPQEQFF